Shown below are 21 T cell receptor beta chains from a single sample sequenced in a study of T cells in localized non-small cell lung cancer. Here immunoSEQ multiplex PCR was the method, and the copy in TCRdb shows in-frame clones only, minus some. Of roughly 1,700 clones in the sample, about 15% were seen once. The starting material was normal lung tissue next to the tumor, obtained before any cancer treatment. Receptors originate from a man aged 40 to 69 with stage II squamous cell lung carcinoma.

This clone is deemed large (0.1 to 1%). The rearrangement uses TRBV11-3 and TRBJ1-6; 8 bases match TRBD1. The V and J ends lost 3 bases and 8 bases, in that order; junction bases with no gene match: 3. CDR3 length: 14 residues. Germline loops: CDR1 SGHNT, CDR2 YENEEA. The CDR3 reads CASSLGGQDSPLHF. CDR3 DNA sequence: TGTGCCAGCAGCTTGGGGGGACAGGATTCACCCCTCCACTTT. Full variable domain (remainder filled in from reference TRBV11-3 and TRBJ1-6): EAGVVQSPRYKIIEKKQPVAFWCNPISGHNTLYWYLQNLGQGPELLIRYENEEAVDDSQLPKDRFSAERLKGVDSTLKIQPAELGDSAVYLCASSLGGQDSPLHFGNGTRLTVT.

This clone is categorized as medium-sized (0.01 to 0.1%). The chain employs TRBV11-3 and TRBJ2-6, with a tentative D call TRBD2 (5 bases). Trimming removed 5 bases from V and 2 bases from J, with 10 bases in between. This CDR3 has 15 amino acids. Germline V gene lookup returns CDR1 SGHNT and CDR2 YENEEA. The CDR3 reads CASSPSQAGANVLTF. The CDR3 nucleotides are TGTGCCAGCAGCCCTAGCCAGGCTGGGGCCAACGTCCTGACTTTC.

This rearrangement joins TRBV5-1 to TRBJ1-2, with 7 bases matching TRBD1. V dropped 0 bases and J dropped 10; count of bases not matched to a gene: 9. The germline gives CDR1 SGHRS, CDR2 YFSETQ. The CDR3 has 14 residues. The CDR3 loop is CASSLALTGEAYTF. As DNA, the CDR3 is TGCGCCAGCAGCTTGGCCCTAACAGGGGAGGCCTACACCTTC.

This chain links TRBV18 with TRBJ2-4; D gene unclear. Deletions cut 2 bases from V and 0 bases from J, with 11 bases between. Germline V gene lookup returns CDR1 KGHSH and CDR2 LQKENI. The CDR3 extends over 16 amino acids. DNA for the CDR3: TGTGCCAGCTCACCAACCTCGGCTCTAGCCAAAAACATTCAGTACTTC. Protein product: CASSPTSALAKNIQYF.

The table lists this clone with a few counts. This sequence joins TRBV6-8 and TRBJ1-2, with D possibly matching TRBD1 (5 bases). The CDR3 is 13 amino acids. Between the trimmed V and J ends, which lost 2 bases and 7 bases, there was a span of 11 bases. Germline CDR1 reads MNHGY; CDR2 reads SAAAGT. The CDR3 nucleotides are TGTGCCAGCAGTTACGGGGGACGGGGTGGCTACACCTTC. Translating gives CASSYGGRGGYTF.

This chain connects TRBV30 to TRBJ2-2; TRBD1 or TRBD2 may be the D gene (5 bases each). Germline CDR1 is GTSNPN and CDR2 is SVGIG (reference sequence). The V and J ends lost 0 bases and 5 bases respectively, with 16 bases between them. The CDR3 sequence is 16 residues long. The CDR3 region is CAWSVRKGRGTGELFF. The CDR3 nucleotides are TGTGCCTGGAGTGTACGGAAGGGGCGCGGGACCGGGGAGCTGTTTTTT.

This clone counts as medium-sized (0.01 to 0.1%). The V and J genes are TRBV6-8 and TRBJ2-3, with 9 bases matching TRBD2. Trimming removed 2 bases from V and 0 bases from J; junction bases left unmatched: 3. The CDR3 spans 16 residues. Germline V gene data show CDR1 as MNHGY and CDR2 as SAAAGT. In nucleotides, the CDR3 is TGTGCCAGCAGTTACCTAGCGGGGACTAGCACAGATACGCAGTATTTT. Translated, it gives CASSYLAGTSTDTQYF.

The J gene is TRBJ1-1, the V gene TRBV25-1; D perhaps matches TRBD1 (5 bases). The V and J ends lost 3 bases and 3 bases respectively, with 11 bases between them. The CDR3 runs 14 residues. Germline V gene lookup returns CDR1 MGHDK and CDR2 SYGVNS. CDR3 DNA: TGTGCCAGCAGTGATGGGGGGGTAGACACTGAAGCTTTCTTT. It specifies CASSDGGVDTEAFF.

In its sample, this clone was seen many times. As DNA, the CDR3 is TGTGCCAGCAGCCCGGACAGGGGTTATGAAAAACTGTTTTTT. Residues: CASSPDRGYEKLFF. The chain has TRBV11-3 and TRBJ1-4, with 9 bases identical to TRBD1. Trimming at V came to 5 bases and at J to 6 bases, leaving 4 bases not matched to a gene. The germline CDR1 and CDR2 sequences are SGHNT and YENEEA. This CDR3 has 14 residues.

This clone turned up a few times. The V call is TRBV9, the J call TRBJ1-1; 7 bases line up with TRBD1. J lost 1 base, V lost 0 bases, and 3 bases had no gene match. This CDR3 region has 15 residues. Germline-derived CDR1 and CDR2 are SGDLS and YYNGEE. CDR3 protein: CASSVVRGQNTEAFF. Here the CDR3 DNA reads TGTGCCAGCAGCGTAGTGAGGGGGCAGAACACTGAAGCTTTCTTT.

The J gene is TRBJ2-2, the V gene TRBV19; possibly TRBD1 or TRBD2 for D (6 bases each). CDR1 is LNHDA and CDR2 is SQIVND in the germline V gene (reference sequence). Between the trimmed V and J ends, which lost 9 bases and 1 base, there was a span of 15 bases. The CDR3 is 15 amino acids. The CDR3 DNA is TGTGCCAGCGGCCCCGGGGGACAGAACACCGGGGAGCTGTTTTTT. It yields the protein CASGPGGQNTGELFF.

This clone was detected only a few times. CDR3 amino acids: CASSEGAGVSNTEAFF. CDR3 sequence (DNA): TGTGCCAGCAGTGAAGGGGCAGGGGTGTCGAACACTGAAGCTTTCTTT. The rearrangement uses TRBV6-1 and TRBJ1-1, with TRBD1 as a possible D gene (6 bases). The germline gives CDR1 MNHNS, CDR2 SASEGT. The CDR3 totals 16 residues. Trimming shortened V by 1 base and J by 1 base, and 13 bases separated the two germline ends.

CDR3 residues: CSVYLDGSSYNEQFF. The CDR3 DNA follows: TGCAGCGTTTATCTGGACGGAAGCTCCTACAATGAGCAGTTCTTC. The chain links TRBV29-1 to TRBJ2-1; no definite D call. Per the germline V gene, CDR1 is SQVTM and CDR2 is ANQGSEA. CDR3 length: 15 residues. The ends were cut back, 5 bases at V and 0 bases at J, with 14 bases in the middle.

CDR3 residues: CASSIGPQAYGYTF. For the CDR3, the DNA is TGTGCCAGTAGTATTGGGCCCCAGGCCTATGGCTACACCTTC. This rearrangement joins TRBV19 to TRBJ1-2; the D is unclear. There are 14 residues in the CDR3. Germline V gene lookup returns CDR1 LNHDA and CDR2 SQIVND (reference sequence). Trimming took off 3 bases at V and 4 bases at J, with 12 bases between the two ends.

This clone was detected a few times. The junction does not match germline at one end; this may be a read error. The gene calls are TRBV6-8 and TRBJ2-7, with D uncertain. The CDR3 runs 14 residues. CDR1 and CDR2 (germline): MNHGY, SAAAGT. CDR3 loop: CAISPGTSSYEQYF. The CDR3 coding sequence is TGTGCCATCAGTCCCGGTACCAGTTCCTACGAGCAGTACTTC.

This clone came up a few times. The chain carries TRBV11-3 and TRBJ2-4; 7 bases are shared with TRBD2. Germline trimming cut 3 bases from V and 9 bases from J; bases unmatched to any gene: 11. The CDR3 is made up of 15 amino acids. Germline CDR1 is SGHNT and CDR2 is YENEEA. DNA for the CDR3: TGTGCCAGCAGCTTGGGGGGACTACACCCCGGCATTCAGTACTTC. This gives the protein CASSLGGLHPGIQYF.

In its sample, this clone was seen a few times. CDR3 region: CATSRGGGDRTDTQYF. CDR3 coding DNA: TGTGCCACCAGCAGAGGCGGAGGGGACCGCACAGATACGCAGTATTTT. The chain joins TRBV15 to TRBJ2-3, with D perhaps TRBD2 (6 bases). V lost 1 base and J 1 base, leaving 12 bases between the germline ends. Germline V gene lookup returns CDR1 LNHNV and CDR2 YYDKDF (reference sequence). The CDR3 covers 16 residues. Full variable domain (missing parts from reference TRBV15 and TRBJ2-3): DAMVIQNPRYQVTQFGKPVTLSCSQTLNHNVMYWYQQKSSQAPKLLFHYYDKDFNNEADTPDNFQSRRPNTSFCFLDIRSPGLGDTAMYLCATSRGGGDRTDTQYFGPGTRLTVL.

The chain links TRBV18 to TRBJ2-1; TRBD2 is a possible D gene (6 bases). Germline CDR1 and CDR2: KGHSH and LQKENI. The CDR3 loop spans 16 amino acids. V gave up 0 bases and J gave up 8 bases, with 17 bases separating them. The DNA for the CDR3 is TGTGCCAGCTCACCACCGCCTAGCGCCCTATCGGATGAGCAGTTCTTC. Translated, it gives CASSPPPSALSDEQFF.

The chain uses TRBV7-8 and TRBJ1-1, with D unresolved. V was shortened by 5 bases and J by 5 bases, with 12 bases between the two germline ends. Germline V gives CDR1 SGHVS, CDR2 FQNEAQ. This CDR3 has 13 residues. CDR3 residues: CASSLVALTEAFF. CDR3 bases: TGTGCCAGCAGCCTAGTAGCGCTAACTGAAGCTTTCTTT.

J is TRBJ1-3 and V is TRBV11-3, with a possible D match to TRBD1 (5 bases). Germline V gene sequence: CDR1 SGHNT, CDR2 YENEEA. There are 17 residues in the CDR3. The V gene lost 3 bases and the J gene lost 0 bases, with 15 bases spanning the gap. The CDR3 bases are TGTGCCAGCAGCTTTTTGATCGGGGCGAGCTCTGGAAACACCATATATTTT. This translates into CASSFLIGASSGNTIYF.

The chain combines TRBV15 with TRBJ2-6; D not resolved. This CDR3 contains 14 residues. V lost 5 bases and J lost 1, with 6 bases in between. In germline, CDR1 is LNHNV, CDR2 YYDKDF (reference sequence). DNA for the CDR3: TGTGCCACCAGCCCTCAGTCTGGGGCCAACGTCCTGACTTTC. Translated, it gives CATSPQSGANVLTF.